The count of the clone carrying this TCR beta chain is one. As yet, its antigen is unknown. This specimen belongs to a study of shared clonotypes between healthy human individuals. Study overall: The composition of the donors was a couple of women and a few men aged 18 to 49. Three CD4 naive, three CD4 memory, two CD8 naive and one CD8 memory plate were used per donor. The study, taken as a whole, reports: Sample collection involved blood only; tissue repertoires are likely different.

Donors were healthy HIV-negative adults without recently reported acute infections or vaccinations. Trimming shortened V by 7 bases and J by 0 bases, and 11 bases separated the two germline ends. The CDR3 spans 14 residues. Germline CDR1 reads SGHKS; CDR2 reads YYEKEE (reference sequence). Some clones are missing from TCRdb's copy, which holds only in-frame ones; the method was immunoSEQ multiplex PCR. This table holds about 2.3 million clones, 85% to 95% found once. Sequenced sample: naive CD4+ T cells from PBMCs. Noted subset: CD45RA+ positively selected. The TCR originated in a man aged 18 to 35 in good health. Some clones in this sample may be carry-over from other donors' samples. This chain connects TRBV5-5 to TRBJ1-5; D unclear. CDR3 in amino acids: CASRRDYSNQPQHF. In nucleotides, the CDR3 is TGTGCCAGCCGGAGAGACTATAGCAATCAGCCCCAGCATTTT.